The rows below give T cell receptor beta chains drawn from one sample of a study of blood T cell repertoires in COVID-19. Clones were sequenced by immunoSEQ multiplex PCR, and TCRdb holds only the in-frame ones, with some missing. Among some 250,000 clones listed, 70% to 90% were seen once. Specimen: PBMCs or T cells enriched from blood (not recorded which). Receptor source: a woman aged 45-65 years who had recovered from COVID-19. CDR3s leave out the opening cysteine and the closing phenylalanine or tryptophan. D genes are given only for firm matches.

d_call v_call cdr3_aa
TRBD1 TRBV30 AWSVGQAGELF
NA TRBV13 ASSGPGLWTEAF
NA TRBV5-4 ASSAAGALYNEQF
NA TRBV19 ASSSLGAYAYGYT
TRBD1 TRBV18 ASSRRDRGETQY
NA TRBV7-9 ASSPGFSTEAF
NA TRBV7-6 ASSLGSNSGNTIY
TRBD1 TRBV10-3 AIRPTGDTYEQY
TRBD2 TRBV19 ASSIGGTSGREQETQY
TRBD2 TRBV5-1 ASSTRTSGRGGYNEQF
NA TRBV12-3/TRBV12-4 ASSLGVQPQH
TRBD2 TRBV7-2 ASSLGLASYNEQF
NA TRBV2 ASSRTPGGSNTEAF
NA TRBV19 ASSIETSDEQF
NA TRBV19 ASSITQVPYEQY
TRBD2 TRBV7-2 ASSLGPGGGSPYNEQF
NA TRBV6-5 ASKRSREDYEQY
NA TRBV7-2 ASTLIPGRVGELF
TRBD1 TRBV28 ASSFTGVGANVLT
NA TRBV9 ASSSRADPDTQY
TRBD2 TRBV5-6 ASSFGTSEETQY
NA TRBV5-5 ASSLEELRETQY
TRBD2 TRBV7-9 ASSLLPGLGIDTQY